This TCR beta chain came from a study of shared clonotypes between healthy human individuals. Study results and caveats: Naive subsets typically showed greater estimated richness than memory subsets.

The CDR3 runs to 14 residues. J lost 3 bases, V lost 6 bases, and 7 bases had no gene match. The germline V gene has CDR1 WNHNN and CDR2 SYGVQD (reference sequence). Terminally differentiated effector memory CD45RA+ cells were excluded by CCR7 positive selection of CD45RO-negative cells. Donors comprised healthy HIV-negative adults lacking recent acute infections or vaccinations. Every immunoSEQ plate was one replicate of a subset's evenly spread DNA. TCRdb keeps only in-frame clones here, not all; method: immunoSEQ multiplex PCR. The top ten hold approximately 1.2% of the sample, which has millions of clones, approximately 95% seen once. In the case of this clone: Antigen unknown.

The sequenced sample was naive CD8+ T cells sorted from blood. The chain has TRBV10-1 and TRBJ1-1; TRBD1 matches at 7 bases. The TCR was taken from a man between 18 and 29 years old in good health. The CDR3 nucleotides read TGCGCCAGCAGCCGGGACAGTGGGGACACTGAAGCTTTCTTT. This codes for CASSRDSGDTEAFF.